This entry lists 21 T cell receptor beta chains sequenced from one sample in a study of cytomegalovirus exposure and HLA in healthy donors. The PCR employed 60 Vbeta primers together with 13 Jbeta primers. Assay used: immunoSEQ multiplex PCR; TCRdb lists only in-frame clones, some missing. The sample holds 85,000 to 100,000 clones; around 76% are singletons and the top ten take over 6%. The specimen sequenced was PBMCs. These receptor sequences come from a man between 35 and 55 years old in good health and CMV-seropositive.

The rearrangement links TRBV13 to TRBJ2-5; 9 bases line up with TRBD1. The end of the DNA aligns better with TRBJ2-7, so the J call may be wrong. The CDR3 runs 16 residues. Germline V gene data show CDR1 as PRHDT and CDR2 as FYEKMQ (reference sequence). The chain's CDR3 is CASSLGGQGALYEQYF. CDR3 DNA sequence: TGTGCCAGCAGCTTAGGGGGACAGGGTGCACTCTACGAGCAGTACTTC.

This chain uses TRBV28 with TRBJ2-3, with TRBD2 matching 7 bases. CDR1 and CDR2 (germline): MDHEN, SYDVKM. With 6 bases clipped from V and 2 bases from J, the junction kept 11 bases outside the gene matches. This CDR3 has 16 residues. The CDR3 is CASRTLAEITTDTQYF. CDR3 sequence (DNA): TGTGCCAGCAGGACCCTAGCGGAGATAACCACAGATACGCAGTATTTT. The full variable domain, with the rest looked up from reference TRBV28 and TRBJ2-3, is DVKVTQSSRYLVKRTGEKVFLECVQDMDHENMFWYRQDPGLGLRLIYFSYDVKMKEKGDIPEGYSVSREKKERFSLILESASTNQTSMYLCASRTLAEITTDTQYFGPGTRLTVL.

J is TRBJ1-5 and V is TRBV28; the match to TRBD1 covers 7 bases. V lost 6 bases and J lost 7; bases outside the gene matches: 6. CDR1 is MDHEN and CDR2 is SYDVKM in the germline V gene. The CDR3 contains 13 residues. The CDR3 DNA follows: TGTGCCAGCAGACGACAGGGTGACCAGCCCCAGCATTTT. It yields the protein CASRRQGDQPQHF. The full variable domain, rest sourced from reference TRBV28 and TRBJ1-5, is DVKVTQSSRYLVKRTGEKVFLECVQDMDHENMFWYRQDPGLGLRLIYFSYDVKMKEKGDIPEGYSVSREKKERFSLILESASTNQTSMYLCASRRQGDQPQHFGDGTRLSIL.

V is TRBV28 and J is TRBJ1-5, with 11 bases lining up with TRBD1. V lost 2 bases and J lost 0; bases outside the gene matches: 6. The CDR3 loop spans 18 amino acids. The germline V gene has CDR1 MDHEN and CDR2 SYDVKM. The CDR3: CASSLGTGGRNSNQPQHF. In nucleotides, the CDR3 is TGTGCCAGCAGTTTAGGGACAGGGGGTCGGAATAGCAATCAGCCCCAGCATTTT.

The chain's CDR3 is CASSPELTGSGELFF. DNA of the CDR3: TGTGCCAGCAGTCCGGAACTAACAGGGAGCGGGGAGCTGTTTTTT. The J gene is TRBJ2-2, the V gene TRBV27; D may be TRBD1 (6 bases). The length of the CDR3 is 15 residues. Trimming removed 5 bases from V and 7 bases from J, with 17 bases in between. CDR1 is MNHEY and CDR2 is SMNVEV in the germline V gene (reference sequence).

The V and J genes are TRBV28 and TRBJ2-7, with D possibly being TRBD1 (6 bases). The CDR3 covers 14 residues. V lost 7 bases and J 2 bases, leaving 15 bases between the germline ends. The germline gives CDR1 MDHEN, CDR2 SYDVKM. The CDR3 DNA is TGTGCCAGCATTTTTTCAGGGGCCCCCTACGAGCAGTACTTC. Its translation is CASIFSGAPYEQYF.

The CDR3 bases are TGTGCCAGCAGTGGCCTAAAGTCCTACGAGCAGTACTTC. Translated: CASSGLKSYEQYF. This sequence joins TRBV6-1 and TRBJ2-7, with D uncertain. CDR3 size: 13 residues. CDR1 MNHNS and CDR2 SASEGT come from the germline V gene. V was shortened by 4 bases and J by 1 base, with 8 bases between the two germline ends.

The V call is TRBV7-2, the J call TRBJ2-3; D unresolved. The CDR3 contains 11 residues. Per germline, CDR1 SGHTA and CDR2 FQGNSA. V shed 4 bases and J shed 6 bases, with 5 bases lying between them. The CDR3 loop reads CASSYGDTQYF. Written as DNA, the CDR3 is TGTGCCAGCAGCTACGGGGATACGCAGTATTTT.

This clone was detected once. CDR3 DNA: TGTGCCATCAGTGAGTCGGTACAGGGGGCGGGCTACACCTTC. Translation gives CAISESVQGAGYTF. This chain links TRBV10-3 with TRBJ1-2, with TRBD1 matching over 9 bases. The junction had 4 bases not matched to a gene; V was cut back by 0 bases and J by 8 bases. The CDR3 has 14 amino acids. From germline, CDR1 is ENHRY and CDR2 SYGVKD.

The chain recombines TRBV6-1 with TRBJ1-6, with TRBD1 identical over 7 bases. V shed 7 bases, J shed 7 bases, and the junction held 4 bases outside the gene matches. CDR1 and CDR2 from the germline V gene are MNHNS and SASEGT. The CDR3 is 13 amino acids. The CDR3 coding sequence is TGTGCCAGCAAGGGGACAGTGAATTCACCCCTCCACTTT. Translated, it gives CASKGTVNSPLHF.

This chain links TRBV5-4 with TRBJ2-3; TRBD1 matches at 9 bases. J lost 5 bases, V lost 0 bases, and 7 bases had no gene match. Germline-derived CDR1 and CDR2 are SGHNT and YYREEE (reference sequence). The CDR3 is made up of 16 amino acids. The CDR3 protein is CASSLAYRGQGDTQYF. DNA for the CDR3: TGTGCCAGCAGCTTGGCCTACAGGGGGCAGGGAGATACGCAGTATTTT.

CDR3 nucleotides: TGCGCCAGCAGCCAAGCTAGCCTAGCGGGGGGGTGGCAAGAGACCCAGTACTTC. It encodes CASSQASLAGGWQETQYF. The genes are TRBV4-1 and TRBJ2-5; TRBD2 matches at 12 bases. The CDR3 is 18 amino acids. Per germline, CDR1 MGHRA and CDR2 YSYEKL. The V and J ends lost 1 base and 2 bases, in that order; junction bases with no gene match: 8.

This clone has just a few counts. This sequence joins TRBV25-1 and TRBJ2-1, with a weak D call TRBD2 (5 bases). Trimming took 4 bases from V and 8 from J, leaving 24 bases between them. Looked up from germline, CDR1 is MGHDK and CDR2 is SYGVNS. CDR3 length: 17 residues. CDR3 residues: CASSAWERTRRIDEQFF. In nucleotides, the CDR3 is TGTGCCAGCAGTGCATGGGAGAGGACCCGCCGAATCGATGAGCAGTTCTTC.

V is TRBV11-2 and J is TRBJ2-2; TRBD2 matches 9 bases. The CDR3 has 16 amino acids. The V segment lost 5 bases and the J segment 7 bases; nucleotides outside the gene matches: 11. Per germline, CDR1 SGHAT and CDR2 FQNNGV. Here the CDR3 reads CASSLLAGTSYGELFF. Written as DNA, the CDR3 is TGTGCCAGCAGCCTGCTCGCTGGGACTAGCTACGGGGAGCTGTTTTTT.

The DNA of the CDR3 is TGTGCCAGCAGTGTGTTCTGGGACAGCTCCTACGAGCAGTACTTC. Amino acid sequence: CASSVFWDSSYEQYF. V and J are TRBV6-1 and TRBJ2-7; 7 bases line up with TRBD1. V lost 4 bases to trimming and J lost 0 bases; unmatched junction nucleotides: 6. Germline values: CDR1 MNHNS, CDR2 SASEGT. The CDR3 contains 15 residues.

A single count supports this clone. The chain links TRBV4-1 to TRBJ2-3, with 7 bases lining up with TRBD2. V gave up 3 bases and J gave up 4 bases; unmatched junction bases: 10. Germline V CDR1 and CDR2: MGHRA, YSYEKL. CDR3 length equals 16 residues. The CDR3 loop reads CASSQTSGTTPDTQYF. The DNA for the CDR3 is TGCGCCAGCAGCCAGACCTCCGGGACTACCCCAGATACGCAGTATTTT.

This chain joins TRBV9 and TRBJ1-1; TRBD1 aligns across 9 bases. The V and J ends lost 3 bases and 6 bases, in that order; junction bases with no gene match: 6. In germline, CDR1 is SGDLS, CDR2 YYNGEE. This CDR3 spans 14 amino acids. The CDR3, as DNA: TGTGCCAGCAGCGGGGACAGGGATTCCGCTGAAGCTTTCTTT. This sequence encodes CASSGDRDSAEAFF.

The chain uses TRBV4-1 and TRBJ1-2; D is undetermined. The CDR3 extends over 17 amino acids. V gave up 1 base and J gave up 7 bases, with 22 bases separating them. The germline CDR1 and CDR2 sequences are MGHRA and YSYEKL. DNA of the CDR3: TGCGCCAGCAGCCAAGGGCCGGAGGGCACACCAAGGGTTGGCTACACCTTC. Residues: CASSQGPEGTPRVGYTF.

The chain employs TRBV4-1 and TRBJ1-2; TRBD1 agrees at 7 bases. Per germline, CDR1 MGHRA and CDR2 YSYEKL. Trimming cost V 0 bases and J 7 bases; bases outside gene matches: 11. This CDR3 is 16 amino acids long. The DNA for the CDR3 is TGCGCCAGCAGCCAAGATGATCGAACAGGGGCGCTTGGCTACACCTTC. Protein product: CASSQDDRTGALGYTF.

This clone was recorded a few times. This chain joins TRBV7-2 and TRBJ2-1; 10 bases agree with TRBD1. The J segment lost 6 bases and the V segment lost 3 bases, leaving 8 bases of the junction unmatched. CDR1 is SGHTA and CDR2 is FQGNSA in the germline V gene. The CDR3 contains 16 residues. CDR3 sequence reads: CASSFWTGGGGNEQFF. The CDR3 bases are TGTGCCAGCAGCTTCTGGACAGGGGGAGGGGGCAATGAGCAGTTCTTC.

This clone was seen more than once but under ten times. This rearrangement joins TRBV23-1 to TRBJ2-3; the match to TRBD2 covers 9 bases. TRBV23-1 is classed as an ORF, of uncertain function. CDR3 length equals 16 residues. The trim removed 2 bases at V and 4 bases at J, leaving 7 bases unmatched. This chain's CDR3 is CASSQTASGDADTQYF. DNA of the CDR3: TGCGCCAGCAGTCAAACGGCTAGCGGGGATGCAGATACGCAGTATTTT.